The clone carrying this TCR beta chain was seen more than once but under ten times. The sample belongs to a study of blood T cell repertoires in COVID-19. Overall study context: The study drew acute and convalescent COVID-19 samples from the United States, Italy and Spain. PBMCs, B-cell-depleted T cells, or T cells provided the cDNA or gDNA that made up the material.

Original data processing: Reference gene primer amplification yielded estimated nucleated cell counts. Only in-frame clones appear in the TCRdb table, and some are missing; sequencing was by immunoSEQ multiplex PCR. V and J calls and clone size are given by that table; D and trimming were obtained from the DNA. The profile covers 300,000 or so clones, with 90% appearing a single time and less than 3.5% taken by the ten largest. In germline, CDR1 is MDHEN, CDR2 SYDVKM. The CDR3 has 17 residues. Trimming cost V 6 bases and J 0 bases; bases outside gene matches: 8. Material for sequencing was peripheral blood. The source of this sequence is a woman younger than 45 with COVID-19, enrolled during active disease. The rearrangement joins TRBV28 to TRBJ2-6; 7 positions match TRBD1. In DNA form, the CDR3 reads TGTGCCAGCAGCCCTACAGGGGCTGTCTCTGGGGCCAACGTCCTGACTTTC. Its translation: CASSPTGAVSGANVLTF.